The entry below describes one T cell receptor (beta chain). Its antigen is as yet unknown. V was trimmed by 7 bases and J by 4 bases, leaving 12 bases between them. CDR3 length equals 13 residues. CDR1 and CDR2 from the germline V gene are MNHEY and SMNVEV (reference sequence). This sample is part of a study of cytomegalovirus exposure and HLA in healthy donors. Overall study findings and caveats: Later on, a genetic analysis was performed. It linked a missense variant in DCLRE1C with V- and J-gene trimming of TCR beta. The classifier, whose performance was assessed in both the original and validation cohorts, reportedly diagnosed cytomegalovirus status with high specificity and sensitivity. Later work found most CMV-associated TCR beta chains apparently HLA-restricted. Most TCR sequences were seen very rarely across donors, but some public TCRs occurred in many.

Primers for the PCR totalled 60 Vbeta and 13 Jbeta. The repertoire was sequenced with immunoSEQ multiplex PCR; TCRdb's copy has only in-frame clones and lacks some. Of 110,000 to 150,000 clones listed, around 72% are singletons. V and J are TRBV27 and TRBJ2-3; possible D gene TRBD2, 5 bases. Sequencing used PBMCs. This clonotype was obtained from a woman in her thirties or forties in good health and CMV-seronegative. The CDR3 bases are TGTGCCAGCATGGACTTTAATTCAGATACGCAGTATTTT. As protein: CASMDFNSDTQYF.